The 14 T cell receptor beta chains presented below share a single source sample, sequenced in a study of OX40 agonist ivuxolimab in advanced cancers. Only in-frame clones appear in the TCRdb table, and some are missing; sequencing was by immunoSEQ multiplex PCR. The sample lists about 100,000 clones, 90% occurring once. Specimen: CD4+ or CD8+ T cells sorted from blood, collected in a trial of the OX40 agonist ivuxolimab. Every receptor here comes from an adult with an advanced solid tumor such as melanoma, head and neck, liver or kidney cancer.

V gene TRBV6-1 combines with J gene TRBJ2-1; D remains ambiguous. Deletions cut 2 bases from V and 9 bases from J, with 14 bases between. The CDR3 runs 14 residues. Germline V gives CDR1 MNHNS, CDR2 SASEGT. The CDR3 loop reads CASSEPPRLVEQFF. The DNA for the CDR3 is TGTGCCAGCAGTGAACCTCCTCGTTTGGTTGAGCAGTTCTTC.

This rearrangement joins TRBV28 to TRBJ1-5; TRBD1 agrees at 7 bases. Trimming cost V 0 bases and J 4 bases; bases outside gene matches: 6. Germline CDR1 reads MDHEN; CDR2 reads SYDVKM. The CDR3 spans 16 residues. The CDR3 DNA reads TGTGCCAGCAGTTTATGGGCAGGGGGTCGTAATCAGCCCCAGCATTTT. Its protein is CASSLWAGGRNQPQHF.

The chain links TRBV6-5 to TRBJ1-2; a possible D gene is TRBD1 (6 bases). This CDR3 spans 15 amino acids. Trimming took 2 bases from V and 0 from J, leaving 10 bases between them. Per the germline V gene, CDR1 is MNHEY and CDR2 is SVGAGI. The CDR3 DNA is TGTGCCAGCAGTTACCTGGACAGAGCTAACTATGGCTACACCTTC. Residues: CASSYLDRANYGYTF.

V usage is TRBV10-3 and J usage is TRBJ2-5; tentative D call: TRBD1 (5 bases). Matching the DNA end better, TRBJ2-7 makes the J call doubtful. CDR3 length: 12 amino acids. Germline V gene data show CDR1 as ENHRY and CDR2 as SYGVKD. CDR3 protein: CAISFDRDEQYF. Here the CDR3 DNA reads TGTGCCATCAGTTTTGACAGAGACGAGCAGTACTTC.

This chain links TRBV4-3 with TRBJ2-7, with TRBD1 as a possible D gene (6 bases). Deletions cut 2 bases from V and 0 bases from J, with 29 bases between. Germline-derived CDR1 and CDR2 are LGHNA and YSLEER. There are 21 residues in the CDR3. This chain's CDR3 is CASSQPRVYFPDSASSYEQYF. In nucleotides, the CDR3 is TGCGCCAGCAGCCAACCCCGGGTGTACTTTCCGGACAGCGCGAGCTCCTACGAGCAGTACTTC.

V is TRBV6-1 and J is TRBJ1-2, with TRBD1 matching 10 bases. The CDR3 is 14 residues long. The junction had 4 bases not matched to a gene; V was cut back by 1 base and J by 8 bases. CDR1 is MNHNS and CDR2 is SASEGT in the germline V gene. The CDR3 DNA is TGTGCCAGCAGTGAAGTGGGACAGGGGAACGGCTACACCTTC. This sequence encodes CASSEVGQGNGYTF.

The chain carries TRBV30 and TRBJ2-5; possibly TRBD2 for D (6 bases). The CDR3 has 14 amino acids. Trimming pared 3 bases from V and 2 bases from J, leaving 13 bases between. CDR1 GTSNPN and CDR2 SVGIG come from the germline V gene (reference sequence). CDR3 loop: CAWSRLGPQETQYF. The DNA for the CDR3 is TGTGCCTGGAGCCGACTAGGCCCACAAGAGACCCAGTACTTC.

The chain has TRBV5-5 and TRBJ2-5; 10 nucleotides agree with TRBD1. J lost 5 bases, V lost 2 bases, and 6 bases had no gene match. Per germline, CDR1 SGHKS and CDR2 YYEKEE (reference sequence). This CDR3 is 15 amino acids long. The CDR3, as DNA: TGTGCCAGCAGCTTCATTGCGGGACAGGGGGAGACCCAGTACTTC. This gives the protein CASSFIAGQGETQYF.

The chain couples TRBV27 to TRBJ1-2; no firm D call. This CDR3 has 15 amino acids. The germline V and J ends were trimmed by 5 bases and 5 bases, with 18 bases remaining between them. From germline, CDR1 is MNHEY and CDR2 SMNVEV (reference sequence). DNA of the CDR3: TGTGCCAGCAGTCCTAGAAAGGGAAATGGGTATGGCTACACCTTC. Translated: CASSPRKGNGYGYTF.

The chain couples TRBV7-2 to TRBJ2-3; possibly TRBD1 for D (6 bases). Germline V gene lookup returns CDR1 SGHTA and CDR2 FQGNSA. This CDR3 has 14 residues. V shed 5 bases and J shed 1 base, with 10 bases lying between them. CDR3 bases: TGTGCCAGCAGCCCACGGACAGGCACAGATACGCAGTATTTT. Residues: CASSPRTGTDTQYF. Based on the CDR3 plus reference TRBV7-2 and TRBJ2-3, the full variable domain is GAGVSQSPSNKVTEKGKDVELRCDPISGHTALYWYRQSLGQGLEFLIYFQGNSAPDKSGLPSDRFSAERTGGSVSTLTIQRTQQEDSAVYLCASSPRTGTDTQYFGPGTRLTVL.

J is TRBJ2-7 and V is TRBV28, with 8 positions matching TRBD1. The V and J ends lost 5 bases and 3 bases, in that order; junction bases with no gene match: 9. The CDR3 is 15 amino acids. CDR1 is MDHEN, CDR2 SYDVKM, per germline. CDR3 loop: CASSPPGQAIYEQYF. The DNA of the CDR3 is TGTGCCAGCAGTCCACCGGGACAGGCGATCTACGAGCAGTACTTC.

The CDR3 DNA reads as TGTGCCAGCAGCTTAGGCTGGGGCGTTAACTCCTATGGCTACACCTTC. It encodes CASSLGWGVNSYGYTF. This sequence joins TRBV7-3 and TRBJ1-2, with D tentatively TRBD1 (5 bases). This CDR3 region has 16 residues. V was trimmed by 2 bases and J by 4 bases, leaving 17 bases between them. Germline CDR1 reads SGHTA; CDR2 reads FQGTGA.

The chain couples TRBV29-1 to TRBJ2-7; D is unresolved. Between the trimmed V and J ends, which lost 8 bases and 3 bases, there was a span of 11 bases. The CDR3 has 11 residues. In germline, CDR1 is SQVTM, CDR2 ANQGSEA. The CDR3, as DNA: TGCAGCACCCGTTGGGGCTACGAGCAGTACTTC. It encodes CSTRWGYEQYF.

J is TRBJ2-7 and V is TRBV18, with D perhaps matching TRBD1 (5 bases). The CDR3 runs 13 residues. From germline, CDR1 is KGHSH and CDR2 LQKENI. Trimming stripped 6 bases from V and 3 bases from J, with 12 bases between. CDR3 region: CASSQTVDYEQYF. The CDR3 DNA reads TGTGCCAGCTCCCAGACAGTAGACTACGAGCAGTACTTC. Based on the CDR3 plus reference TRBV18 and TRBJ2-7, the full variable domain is NAGVMQNPRHLVRRRGQEARLRCSPMKGHSHVYWYRQLPEEGLKFMVYLQKENIIDESGMPKERFSAEFPKEGPSILRIQQVVRGDSAAYFCASSQTVDYEQYFGPGTRLTVT.